These 8 T cell receptor beta chains came from one sample sequenced in a study of siplizumab effects on memory and regulatory T cells. The assay was immunoSEQ multiplex PCR, and TCRdb's table has in-frame clones only and misses some. This sample yields fewer than 45,000 clones, of which roughly 90% are seen a single time; roughly 0.25% belongs to the top ten. Material for sequencing was naive CD4+ T cells sorted from blood. These receptor sequences come from a human donor in good health.

J is TRBJ1-5 and V is TRBV10-3, with 7 bases aligning to TRBD1. V was clipped by 6 bases and J by 4 bases; unmatched bases: 6. CDR3 length: 14 amino acids. Germline V gene data show CDR1 as ENHRY and CDR2 as SYGVKD. Here the CDR3 reads CAISEDRDNQPQHF. The CDR3 coding sequence is TGTGCCATCAGCGAAGACAGGGATAATCAGCCCCAGCATTTT.

The chain uses TRBV25-1 and TRBJ1-2, with unresolved D. Between the trimmed V and J ends, which lost 4 bases and 3 bases, there was a span of 12 bases. Germline V lookup: CDR1 MGHDK, CDR2 SYGVNS. The CDR3 has 14 residues. The CDR3 spells CASSVLGLDYGYTF. The DNA for the CDR3 is TGTGCCAGCAGTGTTTTGGGGTTGGACTATGGCTACACCTTC.

V and J are TRBV7-9 and TRBJ1-1; 12 bases fit TRBD1. Germline V lookup: CDR1 SEHNR, CDR2 FQNEAQ (reference sequence). The length of the CDR3 is 16 residues. V shed 5 bases, J shed 5 bases, and the junction held 9 bases outside the gene matches. This CDR3 is CASSPGQGAQWTEAFF. CDR3 nucleotides: TGTGCCAGCAGCCCGGGACAGGGGGCGCAATGGACTGAAGCTTTCTTT.

The gene calls are TRBV6-1 and TRBJ1-4, with D possibly matching TRBD1 (5 bases). The CDR3 runs 14 residues. Trimming removed 6 bases at V and 6 bases at J, with 14 bases between. The germline V gene encodes CDR1 MNHNS and CDR2 SASEGT. CDR3 nucleotide sequence: TGTGCCAGCAGCCTCTTTGGGGGGGATGAAAAACTGTTTTTT. Translating it yields CASSLFGGDEKLFF.

There are a few counts of this clone. J is TRBJ1-1 and V is TRBV10-3; D unresolved. CDR1 and CDR2 from the germline V gene are ENHRY and SYGVKD. The CDR3 length is 13 residues. Trimming cost V 3 bases and J 8 bases, with 13 bases left between them. Here the CDR3 reads CAISETVEYEAFF. Written as DNA, the CDR3 is TGTGCCATCAGTGAAACAGTAGAGTACGAAGCTTTCTTT.

The rearrangement joins TRBV10-3 to TRBJ1-2; 9 nucleotides agree with TRBD1. This CDR3 comprises 15 residues. The germline V gene has CDR1 ENHRY and CDR2 SYGVKD. J gave up 6 bases and V 6 bases, and 11 bases lay outside the gene matches. In DNA, the CDR3 is TGTGCCATCAGCTATAAACGGACAGGGGAGGATGGCTACACCTTC. It is translated as CAISYKRTGEDGYTF.

The rearrangement joins TRBV5-1 to TRBJ2-2; D is perhaps TRBD1 (6 bases). This CDR3 has 14 residues. Germline lookup yields CDR1 SGHRS and CDR2 YFSETQ. V was trimmed by 5 bases and J by 4 bases, leaving 12 bases between them. The CDR3: CASRYRESTGELFF. CDR3 in DNA: TGCGCCAGCAGATACAGGGAGAGCACCGGGGAGCTGTTTTTT. Drawing the rest from reference TRBV5-1 and TRBJ2-2, the complete variable domain is KAGVTQTPRYLIKTRGQQVTLSCSPISGHRSVSWYQQTPGQGLQFLFEYFSETQRNKGNFPGRFSGRQFSNSRSEMNVSTLELGDSALYLCASRYRESTGELFFGEGSRLTVL.

The chain uses TRBV14 and TRBJ2-7; 11 positions match TRBD1. The CDR3 spans 19 residues. V lost 2 bases, J lost 2 bases, and 14 bases stayed unmatched. Germline CDR1 reads SGHDN; CDR2 reads FVKESK. In DNA form, the CDR3 reads TGTGCCAGCAGCCAACTTCTGGGACAGGGGGTCGGAGTAGCCTACGAGCAGTACTTC. Translation gives CASSQLLGQGVGVAYEQYF.